Presented here are 22 T cell receptor beta chains from one specimen sequenced in a study of T cell responses to AZD1222 COVID-19 vaccine. Sequencing used immunoSEQ multiplex PCR; TCRdb keeps in-frame clones, though not all of them. The data hold 110,000 or so clones, with around 87% observed a single time. Specimen: peripheral blood, collected 28 days after the second AZD1222 dose. The source is an adult who received the AZD1222 COVID-19 vaccine.

This chain links TRBV3-1 (or the pseudogene TRBV3-2) with TRBJ2-7; 9 bases are shared with TRBD1. V gave up 2 bases and J gave up 4 bases; unmatched junction bases: 3. The germline gives CDR1 LGHDT, CDR2 YNNKEL (reference sequence). The CDR3 runs to 14 residues. CDR3 in amino acids: CASSQPGQGYEQYF. For the CDR3, the DNA is TGTGCCAGCAGCCAACCGGGACAGGGTTACGAGCAGTACTTC.

This clone turned up a few times. The genes are TRBV13 and TRBJ2-1; D gene uncertain. Germline loops: CDR1 PRHDT, CDR2 FYEKMQ (reference sequence). The V gene lost 3 bases and the J gene lost 6 bases, with 15 bases spanning the gap. The CDR3 loop spans 15 amino acids. The CDR3 nucleotides are TGTGCCAGCAGCTTCCAACGGCGGTCCGGCAATGAGCAGTTCTTC. Translated, it gives CASSFQRRSGNEQFF.

The CDR3 reads CAIRRASTEAFF. The CDR3 DNA reads TGTGCCATCAGGAGGGCCAGCACTGAAGCTTTCTTT. The chain employs TRBV10-3 and TRBJ1-1; D not resolved. The CDR3 length is 12 residues. Germline loops: CDR1 ENHRY, CDR2 SYGVKD. The V and J ends lost 6 bases and 4 bases respectively, with 9 bases between them.

V usage is TRBV7-6 and J usage is TRBJ2-1; a possible D gene is TRBD2 (6 bases). The CDR3 runs 18 residues. Germline V CDR1 and CDR2: SGHVS, FNYEAQ. V lost 5 bases to trimming and J lost 2 bases, with 22 bases between them. CDR3 DNA: TGTGCCAGCAGCCCACCACGGTCCGGGAGTTGGCCCTACAATGAGCAGTTCTTC. It encodes CASSPPRSGSWPYNEQFF. Combining the CDR3 with reference TRBV7-6 and TRBJ2-1 gives the whole variable domain GAGVSQSPRYKVTKRGQDVALRCDPISGHVSLYWYRQALGQGPEFLTYFNYEAQQDKSGLPNDRFSAERPEGSISTLTIQRTEQRDSAMYRCASSPPRSGSWPYNEQFFGPGTRLTVL.

There are a few counts of this clone. The gene calls are TRBV7-2 and TRBJ1-3, with 8 bases matching TRBD1. V gave up 5 bases and J gave up 3 bases; unmatched junction bases: 3. The CDR3 extends over 14 amino acids. Germline CDR1 reads SGHTA; CDR2 reads FQGNSA. The CDR3, as DNA: TGTGCCAGCAGCCTGGGACAGGTTGGAAACACCATATATTTT. Protein: CASSLGQVGNTIYF. The whole variable domain, remainder taken from reference TRBV7-2 and TRBJ1-3, is GAGVSQSPSNKVTEKGKDVELRCDPISGHTALYWYRQSLGQGLEFLIYFQGNSAPDKSGLPSDRFSAERTGGSVSTLTIQRTQQEDSAVYLCASSLGQVGNTIYFGEGSWLTVV.

This chain joins TRBV7-6 and TRBJ1-5; D is perhaps TRBD1 (5 bases). The CDR3 is 17 amino acids. Germline V lookup: CDR1 SGHVS, CDR2 FNYEAQ. With 5 bases removed from V and 4 bases from J, the gap between germline ends came to 21 bases. CDR3 in DNA: TGTGCCAGCAGCCCGAATTGGGGGATGGTGGGGAATCAGCCCCAGCATTTT. Translated, it gives CASSPNWGMVGNQPQHF.

The chain recombines TRBV18 with TRBJ1-5; TRBD1 aligns across 12 bases. After removal of 5 bases from V and 5 bases from J, the junction contained 7 bases not matched to a gene. The CDR3 loop spans 16 amino acids. In germline, CDR1 is KGHSH, CDR2 LQKENI. In DNA, the CDR3 is TGTGCCAGCTCAACCGGGACAGGGGGCATCGATCAGCCCCAGCATTTT. Amino acid sequence: CASSTGTGGIDQPQHF.

CDR3 in amino acids: CASSLFAEAFF. CDR3 DNA: TGTGCCAGCAGCTTATTCGCTGAAGCTTTCTTT. This chain connects TRBV5-8 to TRBJ1-1; unclear D gene. Germline loops: CDR1 SGHTS, CDR2 YDEGEE. V gave up 2 bases and J gave up 6 bases, with 5 bases separating them. CDR3 length: 11 amino acids.

The V gene is TRBV6-4, the J gene TRBJ2-1; 7 bases map to TRBD2. This CDR3 comprises 16 residues. Germline loops: CDR1 MRHNA, CDR2 SNTAGT. The V gene end was trimmed by 0 bases and the J gene end by 6 bases; junction bases not matched to a gene: 8. The CDR3 is CASSDSTTSDINEQFF. CDR3 coding DNA: TGTGCCAGCAGTGACTCGACAACTAGCGACATCAATGAGCAGTTCTTC.

The chain combines TRBV24-1 with TRBJ2-2, with 10 positions matching TRBD1. From germline, CDR1 is KGHDR and CDR2 SFDVKD. The ends lost 3 bases at V and 1 base at J; junction bases unmatched: 4. This CDR3 region has 17 residues. The CDR3 region has the DNA TGTGCCACCAGTGATCCGAGGACAGGGGGGAACACCGGGGAGCTGTTTTTT. It codes for CATSDPRTGGNTGELFF.

Points on this clone: A much larger clone lies a single base off, so this may be a read error. This rearrangement joins TRBV29-1 to TRBJ1-1; D remains unclear. V was shortened by 5 bases and J by 0 bases, with 1 base between the two germline ends. Germline CDR1 reads SQVTM; CDR2 reads ANQGSEA. The CDR3 has 10 residues. CDR3 protein: CSVMNTEAFF. The DNA of the CDR3 is TGCAGCGTTATGAACACTGAAGCTTTCTTT.

The chain uses TRBV5-1 and TRBJ1-2, with 7 bases fitting TRBD1. V shed 4 bases, J shed 6 bases, and the junction held 9 bases outside the gene matches. In germline, CDR1 is SGHRS, CDR2 YFSETQ. This CDR3 is built from 14 residues. Here the CDR3 reads CASSPRQGDDGYTF. The CDR3 DNA reads as TGCGCCAGCAGCCCTCGACAGGGCGACGATGGCTACACCTTC.

The chain joins TRBV28 to TRBJ2-1; D might be TRBD2 (6 bases). The CDR3 runs 16 residues. Trimming took off 6 bases at V and 0 bases at J, with 15 bases between the two ends. Germline-derived CDR1 and CDR2 are MDHEN and SYDVKM. The CDR3 coding sequence is TGTGCCAGCAGCCCGGTGTCCGGGAGCTCCTACAATGAGCAGTTCTTC. It is translated as CASSPVSGSSYNEQFF.

The chain couples TRBV24-1 to TRBJ1-6, with 10 positions matching TRBD1. The CDR3 has 18 amino acids. J gave up 8 bases and V 0 bases, and 9 bases lay outside the gene matches. Germline CDR1 is KGHDR and CDR2 is SFDVKD. CDR3 in amino acids: CATSDLWGTGVLYSPLHF. The CDR3 DNA follows: TGTGCCACCAGTGATTTGTGGGGGACAGGGGTTTTGTATTCACCCCTCCACTTT.

The J gene is TRBJ1-5, the V gene TRBV19; TRBD1 agrees at 9 bases. CDR3 length equals 13 residues. Germline assignment: CDR1 LNHDA and CDR2 SQIVND (reference sequence). Trimming took 6 bases from V and 5 from J; bases not matched to a gene: 2. CDR3 sequence: CASSRTGDQPQHF. CDR3 nucleotides: TGTGCCAGTAGCCGGACAGGGGATCAGCCCCAGCATTTT.

The chain carries TRBV4-1 and TRBJ1-2; TRBD1 matches at 10 bases. Germline CDR1 reads MGHRA; CDR2 reads YSYEKL. CDR3 size: 16 residues. With 4 bases clipped from V and 3 bases from J, the junction kept 8 bases outside the gene matches. DNA of the CDR3: TGCGCCAGCAGCCCCGGGGACAGGGGTCGGTACTATGGCTACACCTTC. Its protein product is CASSPGDRGRYYGYTF.

The genes are TRBV27 and TRBJ1-2; no firm D call. V was shortened by 4 bases and J by 5 bases, with 14 bases between the two germline ends. The CDR3 is 14 amino acids. Germline V gene lookup returns CDR1 MNHEY and CDR2 SMNVEV (reference sequence). CDR3: CASSSIHSLYGYTF. In nucleotides, the CDR3 is TGTGCCAGCAGTTCCATTCATTCCCTATATGGCTACACCTTC.

The rearrangement links TRBV3-1 (or the pseudogene TRBV3-2) to TRBJ1-3; weak D call: TRBD1 (6 bases). This CDR3 is built from 15 residues. The V and J ends lost 1 base and 2 bases respectively, with 9 bases between them. The germline gives CDR1 LGHDT, CDR2 YNNKEL (reference sequence). CDR3 sequence (DNA): TGTGCCAGCAGCCAAGGGACAGCCGCTGGAAACACCATATATTTT. This translates into CASSQGTAAGNTIYF.

The table lists this clone with a few counts. V usage is TRBV6-2 or TRBV6-3 and J usage is TRBJ2-7; 9 bases align to TRBD2. The V segment lost 0 bases and the J segment 6 bases; nucleotides outside the gene matches: 9. The germline gives CDR1 MNHEY, CDR2 SVGEGT. This CDR3 spans 16 amino acids. DNA of the CDR3: TGTGCCAGCAGTTACTCGATGGCGGGAGGGCCACCCGAGCAGTACTTC. Translation gives CASSYSMAGGPPEQYF.

CDR3 coding DNA: TGTGCCAGCAGTGACCCCAGAGGAACTGAAGCTTTCTTT. This encodes CASSDPRGTEAFF. The chain recombines TRBV2 with TRBJ1-1; D gene unclear. Germline CDR1 SNHLY, CDR2 FYNNEI. The CDR3 spans 13 residues. The V and J ends lost 3 bases and 5 bases respectively, with 10 bases between them.

The chain is built from TRBV10-2 and TRBJ1-1; no reliable D call. The CDR3 contains 13 residues. Germline assignment: CDR1 WSHSY and CDR2 SAAADI. V dropped 3 bases and J dropped 7 bases, with 12 bases sitting between them. The CDR3 reads CASSEVTGNEAFF. The CDR3 DNA is TGCGCCAGCAGTGAAGTAACCGGAAATGAAGCTTTCTTT.

The chain carries TRBV27 and TRBJ1-6, with D unclear. The germline V and J ends were trimmed by 5 bases and 10 bases, with 12 bases remaining between them. The CDR3 extends over 13 amino acids. Germline V gives CDR1 MNHEY, CDR2 SMNVEV (reference sequence). CDR3 DNA sequence: TGTGCCAGCAGTGCACGGACTGCCTCACCCCTCCACTTT. This gives the protein CASSARTASPLHF.